This T cell receptor beta chain was recorded in a study of cytomegalovirus exposure and HLA in healthy donors. Trimming stripped 0 bases from V and 7 bases from J, with 7 bases between. The CDR3 consists of 13 residues. The germline V gene encodes CDR1 SGDLS and CDR2 YYNGEE. Notes on this clone: Its cognate antigen is unknown.

The primer mix had 60 Vbeta and 13 Jbeta primers. Here immunoSEQ multiplex PCR was the method, and the copy in TCRdb shows in-frame clones only, minus some. The sample holds about 190,000 clones, about 90% seen once. Whole-study results and caveats: In a later analysis, compared with equally common non-associated chains, HLA-associated beta chains were more expanded.

Healthy people donating bone marrow made up the donors. The chain has TRBV9 and TRBJ2-2; no reliable D call. This receptor was taken from a man in his thirties or forties in good health and CMV-seronegative. The sequenced material came from PBMCs. The CDR3 here is CASSVESGGELFF. The DNA of the CDR3 is TGTGCCAGCAGCGTAGAATCGGGCGGGGAGCTGTTTTTT. The entire variable domain, with the rest obtained from reference TRBV9 and TRBJ2-2, is as follows: DSGVTQTPKHLITATGQRVTLRCSPRSGDLSVYWYQQSLDQGLQFLIQYYNGEERAKGNILERFSAQQFPDLHSELNLSSLELGDSALYFCASSVESGGELFFGEGSRLTVL.